A selection of T cell receptor beta chains follows, all from one sample in a study of early T cells in non-severe SARS-CoV-2 infection. MiXCR was run by TCRdb on the 5' RACE reads, yielding one entry per CDR3 protein. There are some 64,000 distinct CDR3 sequences in the sample; roughly 10% occur only once, and roughly 15% lies in the top ten. Sequenced material: whole blood, taken at baseline. These receptors all stem from an adult who was a healthcare worker with PCR-confirmed SARS-CoV-2 infection or an uninfected control (not recorded which). Each CDR3 is given with its conserved first and last residue. The order of the fields is V gene, J gene, D gene, clone size, CDR3 protein, CDR3 DNA. The D gene is left open where the match is weak. Rows may omit the clone size; those that give it use once, few, many or a size class.

V gene: TRBV24-1; J gene: TRBJ2-1; D gene: TRBD2; clone size: many; CDR3 protein: CATSDFTSDQVGEQFF; CDR3 DNA: TGTGCCACCAGTGATTTCACTAGCGATCAGGTCGGTGAGCAGTTCTTC
V gene: TRBV12-3/TRBV12-4; J gene: TRBJ1-1; D gene: NA; clone size: few; CDR3 protein: CASSLTTGEAFF; CDR3 DNA: TGTGCCAGCAGCTTGACCACTGGCGAAGCTTTCTTT
V gene: TRBV6-6; J gene: TRBJ1-3; D gene: NA; clone size: few; CDR3 protein: CASSYSQSSGNTIYF; CDR3 DNA: TGTGCCAGCAGTTACTCCCAGAGCTCTGGAAACACCATATATTTT
V gene: TRBV28; J gene: TRBJ1-2; D gene: NA; clone size: few; CDR3 protein: CASSLGHVNYGYTF; CDR3 DNA: TGTGCCAGCAGTTTGGGACACGTAAACTATGGCTACACCTTC
V gene: TRBV7-2; J gene: TRBJ2-3; D gene: TRBD2; clone size: many; CDR3 protein: CASSLDAGGSTDTQYF; CDR3 DNA: TGTGCCAGCAGCTTAGACGCGGGAGGGTCCACAGATACGCAGTATTTT
V gene: TRBV20-1; J gene: TRBJ1-1; D gene: NA; clone size: many; CDR3 protein: CSAGDKNTEAFF; CDR3 DNA: TGCAGTGCTGGAGACAAGAACACTGAAGCTTTCTTT
V gene: TRBV10-3; J gene: TRBJ1-2; D gene: TRBD1; clone size: many; CDR3 protein: CAIRHTGTGEHGYTF; CDR3 DNA: TGTGCCATCAGGCATACCGGGACAGGGGAGCATGGCTACACCTTC
V gene: TRBV20-1; J gene: TRBJ1-6; D gene: NA; clone size: few; CDR3 protein: CSALSGGVNNSPLHF; CDR3 DNA: TGCAGTGCATTATCCGGGGGGGTTAATAATTCACCCCTCCACTTT
V gene: TRBV29-1; J gene: TRBJ2-6; D gene: NA; clone size: many; CDR3 protein: CSATGAGGANVLTF; CDR3 DNA: TGCAGCGCCACGGGGGCAGGTGGGGCCAACGTCCTGACTTTC
V gene: TRBV6-5; J gene: TRBJ1-1; D gene: NA; clone size: many; CDR3 protein: CASSYGVRNTEAFF; CDR3 DNA: TGTGCCAGCAGTTACGGGGTCAGAAACACTGAAGCTTTCTTT
V gene: TRBV7-8; J gene: TRBJ2-7; D gene: NA; clone size: NA; CDR3 protein: CASSLGPQASYEQYF; CDR3 DNA: TGTGCCAGCAGCTTAGGTCCCCAGGCCTCCTACGAGCAGTACTTC
V gene: TRBV10-3; J gene: TRBJ2-7; D gene: NA; clone size: few; CDR3 protein: CAISESQNYEQYF; CDR3 DNA: TGTGCCATCAGTGAGTCGCAAAACTACGAGCAGTACTTC
V gene: TRBV7-8; J gene: TRBJ1-1; D gene: TRBD1; clone size: many; CDR3 protein: CASSLRGTGLMNTEAFF; CDR3 DNA: TGTGCCAGCAGCCTACGGGGGACAGGGCTCATGAACACTGAAGCTTTCTTT
V gene: TRBV6-2/TRBV6-3; J gene: TRBJ1-1; D gene: NA; clone size: many; CDR3 protein: CASSYPLGAFF; CDR3 DNA: TGTGCCAGCAGTTACCCCCTTGGAGCTTTCTTT
V gene: TRBV10-3; J gene: TRBJ1-5; D gene: TRBD1; clone size: NA; CDR3 protein: CAISQGQSENQPQHF; CDR3 DNA: TGTGCCATCAGTCAGGGACAGTCAGAAAATCAGCCCCAGCATTTT
V gene: TRBV11-2; J gene: TRBJ2-2; D gene: NA; clone size: many; CDR3 protein: CASSLVAANTGELFF; CDR3 DNA: TGTGCCAGCAGCTTAGTGGCGGCGAACACCGGGGAGCTGTTTTTT
V gene: TRBV7-2; J gene: TRBJ2-3; D gene: TRBD2; clone size: NA; CDR3 protein: CASSLGLAGEADTQYF; CDR3 DNA: TGTGCCAGCAGCTTAGGATTAGCGGGAGAGGCAGATACGCAGTATTTT
V gene: TRBV7-2; J gene: TRBJ2-3; D gene: NA; clone size: many; CDR3 protein: CASSLGWDTDTQYF; CDR3 DNA: TGTGCCAGCAGCTTAGGATGGGACACAGATACGCAGTATTTT
V gene: TRBV28; J gene: TRBJ2-2; D gene: NA; clone size: many; CDR3 protein: CASSRPLGELFF; CDR3 DNA: TGTGCCAGCTCCCGACCCCTGGGGGAGCTGTTTTTT
V gene: TRBV7-2; J gene: TRBJ2-7; D gene: TRBD2; clone size: many; CDR3 protein: CASSRSGAGPYEQYF; CDR3 DNA: TGTGCCAGCAGCCGTAGCGGGGCCGGTCCCTACGAGCAGTACTTC
V gene: TRBV6-4; J gene: TRBJ2-2; D gene: TRBD2; clone size: NA; CDR3 protein: CASSDAAGETGELFF; CDR3 DNA: TGTGCCAGCAGTGATGCAGCGGGAGAAACCGGGGAGCTGTTTTTT
V gene: TRBV12-3/TRBV12-4; J gene: TRBJ2-5; D gene: TRBD2; clone size: few; CDR3 protein: CASSLVEGGQTQYF; CDR3 DNA: TGTGCCAGCAGTTTAGTGGAGGGAGGGCAGACCCAGTACTTC
V gene: TRBV7-2; J gene: TRBJ1-1; D gene: TRBD1; clone size: many; CDR3 protein: CASKINRGYTEAFF; CDR3 DNA: TGTGCCAGCAAAATTAACAGGGGATATACTGAAGCTTTCTTT
V gene: TRBV27; J gene: TRBJ2-1; D gene: TRBD2; clone size: many; CDR3 protein: CASSRGGGLAGGQNEQFF; CDR3 DNA: TGTGCCAGCAGTCGAGGCGGCGGACTAGCGGGAGGTCAGAATGAGCAGTTCTTC
V gene: TRBV4-2; J gene: TRBJ2-7; D gene: NA; clone size: NA; CDR3 protein: CASSQVDGEQYF; CDR3 DNA: TGTGCCAGCAGCCAAGTTGATGGGGAGCAGTACTTC
V gene: TRBV27; J gene: TRBJ1-2; D gene: NA; clone size: NA; CDR3 protein: CASSRGVTQGGTYGYTF; CDR3 DNA: TGTGCCAGCAGTCGAGGTGTTACGCAGGGTGGGACCTATGGCTACACCTTC
V gene: TRBV5-5; J gene: TRBJ2-2; D gene: NA; clone size: NA; CDR3 protein: CASSLDFPGELFF; CDR3 DNA: TGTGCCAGCAGCTTGGATTTCCCCGGGGAGCTGTTTTTT
V gene: TRBV11-2; J gene: TRBJ2-7; D gene: TRBD2; clone size: NA; CDR3 protein: CASKRASGSIYEQYF; CDR3 DNA: TGTGCCAGCAAGAGGGCTAGCGGGAGTATTTACGAGCAGTACTTC
V gene: TRBV6-5; J gene: TRBJ1-1; D gene: NA; clone size: NA; CDR3 protein: CASSRSGTSVSVAFF; CDR3 DNA: TGTGCCAGCAGTCGATCCGGGACATCAGTAAGTGTAGCTTTCTTT
V gene: TRBV7-2; J gene: TRBJ2-3; D gene: TRBD2; clone size: few; CDR3 protein: CASSPSGWGTDTQYF; CDR3 DNA: TGTGCCAGCAGTCCTAGCGGATGGGGCACAGATACGCAGTATTTT
V gene: TRBV20-1; J gene: TRBJ1-5; D gene: TRBD1; clone size: NA; CDR3 protein: CSALDGDRGLYSNQPQHF; CDR3 DNA: TGCAGTGCCCTAGACGGAGACAGGGGGCTTTATAGCAATCAGCCCCAGCATTTT
V gene: TRBV9; J gene: TRBJ2-5; D gene: NA; clone size: NA; CDR3 protein: CASSVGHGQETQYF; CDR3 DNA: TGTGCCAGCAGCGTGGGTCACGGACAAGAGACCCAGTACTTC
V gene: TRBV28; J gene: TRBJ2-2; D gene: NA; clone size: few; CDR3 protein: CASRKGQTNTGELFF; CDR3 DNA: TGTGCCAGCAGGAAGGGACAAACGAACACCGGGGAGCTGTTTTTT
V gene: TRBV11-2; J gene: TRBJ1-1; D gene: NA; clone size: many; CDR3 protein: CASSLAVGNTEAFF; CDR3 DNA: TGTGCCAGCAGCTTAGCTGTTGGGAACACTGAAGCTTTCTTT